This entry lists 29 T cell receptor beta chains sequenced from one sample in a study of T cells in Graves' hyperthyroidism and ophthalmopathy (dated by TCRdb to between 2018 and 2020). Library prep was done by multiplex PCR. TCRdb lists the instrument as Illumina HiSeq 2000. TCR beta CDR3 regions were amplified from RNA transcripts. For the first round of RT-PCR on the TCR CDR3, the HTBI primer set was used together with the Qiagen OneStep RT-PCR kit. The public reads were quality trimmed at Q25 with fastp and then assembled into clones with MiXCR by TCRdb, keeping productive beta chains. Merged by CDR3 protein, the rows form single entries marked with the most common genes and DNA. Within this sample are over 450,000 distinct CDR3 sequences, with 13% to 15% of them counted one time only. The ten biggest clones cover 15% to 20% of the sample. Material for sequencing was blood. The receptor source for this set is a woman under 30 with Graves' hyperthyroidism.

This chain connects TRBV2 to TRBJ1-3, with TRBD1 identical over 7 bases. CDR1 is SNHLY, CDR2 FYNNEI, per germline. The CDR3 loop spans 14 amino acids. V was clipped by 7 bases and J by 6 bases; unmatched bases: 9. The CDR3 DNA follows: TGTGCCAGCATACCCGGGACAGTGGTAAACACCATATATTTT. It is translated as CASIPGTVVNTIYF.

This clonotype was recorded at least ten times. The V and J genes are TRBV15 and TRBJ2-5; no firm D call. Trimming took 3 bases from V and 2 from J, leaving 13 bases between them. The CDR3 runs 15 residues. Germline CDR1 is LNHNV and CDR2 is YYDKDF (reference sequence). CDR3 coding DNA: TGTGCCACCAGCAGCCTTCCACTACAGCAAGAGACCCAGTACTTC. This translates into CATSSLPLQQETQYF.

On this clonotype itself: A read error may be the cause here, since a much bigger clone is one base away. The chain is built from TRBV19 and TRBJ1-5; 12 bases are shared with TRBD1. This CDR3 comprises 17 residues. Per the germline V gene, CDR1 is LNHDA and CDR2 is SQIVND (reference sequence). This CDR3 is CATRWGTGGEGNQHQHF. The CDR3 region has the DNA TGTGCCACCCGGTGGGGGACAGGGGGCGAGGGCAATCAGCACCAGCATTTT.

This clonotype was seen ten or more times. The chain employs TRBV11-3 and TRBJ2-1; tentative D call: TRBD1 (7 bases). The V gene lost 11 bases and the J gene lost 4 bases, with 15 bases spanning the gap. Germline CDR1 reads SGHNT; CDR2 reads YENEEA. The CDR3 contains 13 residues. CDR3 bases: TGTGCCTGCGGGGACAGCCTGTACAATGAGCAGTTCTTC. The encoded protein is CACGDSLYNEQFF.

The chain is built from TRBV4-1 and TRBJ2-3; TRBD2 matches at 14 bases. The ends lost 5 bases at V and 3 bases at J; junction bases unmatched: 22. Germline lookup yields CDR1 MGHRA and CDR2 YSYEKL. The CDR3 covers 22 residues. CDR3 DNA: TGCGCCAGCAGCGGGCCGGGACTAGCGGGAGAGAGGAGACAAAAGAGGACAGATACGCAGTATTTT. This codes for CASSGPGLAGERRQKRTDTQYF.

This clonotype was observed many times. In nucleotides, the CDR3 is TGCAGTGCTAGAGGACAGGGGAGGAGGAATTCACCCCTCCACTTT. Amino acid sequence: CSARGQGRRNSPLHF. The chain recombines TRBV20-1 with TRBJ1-6, with 8 bases identical to TRBD1. There are 15 residues in the CDR3. CDR1 is DFQATT and CDR2 is SNEGSKA in the germline V gene (reference sequence). V shed 1 base and J 7 bases; nucleotides not matched to a gene: 6.

This clonotype occurred many times. The chain's CDR3 is CASSLSWTSGRRNEQFF. Written as DNA, the CDR3 is TGTGCCAGCAGTTTATCTTGGACTAGCGGGAGGAGGAATGAGCAGTTCTTC. The chain has TRBV27 and TRBJ2-1; TRBD2 aligns across 14 bases. This CDR3 is built from 17 residues. CDR1 is MNHEY, CDR2 SMNVEV, per germline (reference sequence). After removal of 0 bases from V and 7 bases from J, the junction contained 5 bases not matched to a gene.

This chain uses TRBV5-5 with TRBJ2-7, with a weak D call TRBD1 (7 bases). V was cut by 2 bases and J by 0 bases, with 9 bases left in between. There are 14 residues in the CDR3. Germline CDR1 is SGHKS and CDR2 is YYEKEE (reference sequence). The CDR3 bases are TGTGCCAGCAGCTTCAGGGGGGCCTCCTACGAGCAGTACTTC. Its protein is CASSFRGASYEQYF.

This clonotype was recorded a few times. This chain connects TRBV4-1 to TRBJ2-5; 11 nucleotides align to TRBD1. The CDR3 loop spans 15 amino acids. From germline, CDR1 is MGHRA and CDR2 YSYEKL. V trimming: 0 bases; J trimming: 5 bases; junction bases outside the gene matches: 2. The CDR3 reads CASSQEDRGQETQYF. The CDR3 DNA sequence: TGCGCCAGCAGCCAAGAGGACAGGGGGCAGGAGACCCAGTACTTC.

This clonotype appeared many times. CDR3 protein: CASSFSGRAREQYV. The DNA of the CDR3 is TGTGCCAGCAGCTTTAGCGGGAGGGCCCGTGAGCAGTACGTC. This chain links TRBV13 with TRBJ2-7; TRBD2 matches 11 bases. CDR3 length: 14 amino acids. The V gene's germline CDR1 is PRHDT and CDR2 FYEKMQ (reference sequence). The ends lost 3 bases at V and 7 bases at J; junction bases unmatched: 5.

V usage is TRBV14 and J usage is TRBJ2-5; TRBD1 aligns across 7 bases. Trimming removed 1 base from V and 0 bases from J; junction bases left unmatched: 14. The CDR3 extends over 19 amino acids. Germline lookup yields CDR1 SGHDN and CDR2 FVKESK. CDR3 coding DNA: TGTGCCAGCAGCCAAGTTCTTGGGACAGCCCACCAGAACCAAGAGACCCAGTACTTC. It translates to CASSQVLGTAHQNQETQYF.

Remarks on this clonotype: A junction boundary mismatches the germline segment, possibly from a read error. This chain joins TRBV4-1 and TRBJ1-6, with TRBD1 matching 7 bases. This CDR3 region has 16 residues. The germline CDR1 and CDR2 sequences are MGHRA and YSYEKL. DNA for the CDR3: TGTGCCAGCAGCCAAGATCCGACAGGGAGAAAGTCACCCCTCCACTTT. Its translation: CASSQDPTGRKSPLHF.

There are many counts of this clonotype. V is TRBV28 and J is TRBJ2-2; D might be TRBD1 (5 bases). V dropped 6 bases and J dropped 1 base, with 6 bases sitting between them. The CDR3 consists of 13 residues. The germline V gene has CDR1 MDHEN and CDR2 SYDVKM. CDR3 in amino acids: CASRDKNTGELFF. CDR3 sequence (DNA): TGTGCCAGCAGGGACAAGAACACCGGGGAGCTGTTTTTT.

Ten or more counts support this clonotype. This sequence joins TRBV11-2 and TRBJ1-2; D gene uncertain. The CDR3 contains 13 residues. Germline V gene sequence: CDR1 SGHAT, CDR2 FQNNGV. The V end was cut by 5 bases, the J end by 6 bases, with 13 bases between. This chain's CDR3 is CASSPRRPHGYTF. The CDR3 DNA is TGTGCCAGCAGCCCTCGAAGGCCACATGGCTACACCTTC. The whole variable domain, remainder taken from reference TRBV11-2 and TRBJ1-2, is EAGVAQSPRYKIIEKRQSVAFWCNPISGHATLYWYQQILGQGPKLLIQFQNNGVVDDSQLPKDRFSAERLKGVDSTLKIQPAKLEDSAVYLCASSPRRPHGYTFGSGTRLTVV.

This clonotype occurred a few times. This chain uses TRBV5-8 with TRBJ1-1; D call uncertain. The germline gives CDR1 SGHTS, CDR2 YDEGEE. V was cut by 4 bases and J by 8 bases, with 18 bases left in between. The CDR3 has 14 amino acids. The CDR3 DNA follows: TGTGCCAGCAGCCCGATACAAAGACGGGCCGAAGCTTTCTTT. This translates into CASSPIQRRAEAFF.

At least ten counts were recorded for this clonotype. This chain connects TRBV20-1 to TRBJ2-5; TRBD1 agrees at 7 bases. Germline V CDR1 and CDR2: DFQATT, SNEGSKA (reference sequence). Losses at the gene ends were 6 bases for V and 0 bases for J; bases not matched to a gene: 4. The CDR3 contains 13 residues. In nucleotides, the CDR3 is TGCAGTGCCCCCGGGACAGACCAAGAGACCCAGTACTTC. Protein: CSAPGTDQETQYF.

This clonotype appeared a few times. The chain carries TRBV12-3 or TRBV12-4 and TRBJ1-6, with D possibly TRBD1 on 5 matching bases. Trimming took 2 bases from V and 7 from J, leaving 15 bases between them. CDR3 length: 16 amino acids. Here the CDR3 reads CASSLIFQGSNSPLHF. CDR3 DNA: TGTGCCAGCAGTTTAATTTTCCAGGGTTCAAATTCACCCCTCCACTTT.

This clonotype was recorded at least ten times. The chain is built from TRBV19 and TRBJ2-7, with D possibly TRBD1 on 5 matching bases. Per germline, CDR1 LNHDA and CDR2 SQIVND (reference sequence). The CDR3 is made up of 15 amino acids. V lost 5 bases, J lost 0 bases, and 14 bases lay in between. CDR3 in amino acids: CASSPQGGSSYEQYV. For the CDR3, the DNA is TGTGCCAGTAGTCCTCAGGGCGGTAGCTCCTACGAGCAGTACGTC.

This clonotype showed up just a few times. V is TRBV11-2 and J is TRBJ2-7; D unresolved. Germline V gene lookup returns CDR1 SGHAT and CDR2 FQNNGV. The V end was cut by 3 bases, the J end by 3 bases, with 6 bases between. The CDR3 consists of 12 residues. The CDR3 DNA reads TGTGCCAGCAGCTTGGGATTCTACGAGCAGTACGTC. Translating gives CASSLGFYEQYV.

Notes on this clonotype: An end of the junction differs from the germline gene, which may be a read error. The rearrangement links TRBV11-1 to TRBJ2-7; 8 nucleotides agree with TRBD2. The CDR3 runs to 15 residues. Germline assignment: CDR1 SGHAT and CDR2 FQDESV (reference sequence). CDR3: CASSFRAGASDEQYF. The CDR3 DNA sequence: TGTGCCAGCAGCTTCCGAGCGGGAGCCTCCGACGAGCAGTACTTC.

The chain combines TRBV7-3 with TRBJ2-1; TRBD2 agrees at 8 bases. This CDR3 is built from 12 residues. Per the germline V gene, CDR1 is SGHTA and CDR2 is FQGTGA. V lost 4 bases to trimming and J lost 12 bases; unmatched junction nucleotides: 5. This chain's CDR3 is CASSSQGLAQFF. The DNA of the CDR3 is TGTGCCAGCAGCTCACAAGGACTAGCGCAGTTCTTC.

In this sample, this clonotype turned up many times. The rearrangement links TRBV29-1 to TRBJ1-1; D perhaps matches TRBD1 (5 bases). Trimming took off 2 bases at V and 4 bases at J, with 11 bases between the two ends. The CDR3 is made up of 13 amino acids. Germline V gene data show CDR1 as SQVTM and CDR2 as ANQGSEA. CDR3 DNA sequence: TGCAGCGTTGAAAGCCAGGGAGGCACTGAAGCTTTCTTT. This sequence encodes CSVESQGGTEAFF.

The V and J genes are TRBV7-3 and TRBJ2-7, with TRBD2 matching over 8 bases. CDR1 and CDR2 from the germline V gene are SGHTA and FQGTGA. The CDR3 contains 16 residues. The junction had 9 bases not matched to a gene; V was cut back by 1 base and J by 4 bases. The chain's CDR3 is CASSLIGGTSFYEQYF. CDR3 DNA: TGTGCCAGCAGCTTAATAGGTGGGACTAGTTTTTACGAGCAGTACTTC.

This clonotype was seen many times. CDR3 in DNA: TGTGCCACCCAACGGGGGGCGGACAATGAGCAGTTCTTC. This encodes CATQRGADNEQFF. V is TRBV24-1 and J is TRBJ2-1; TRBD2 is a possible D gene (7 bases). V dropped 9 bases and J dropped 5 bases, with 13 bases sitting between them. Germline lookup yields CDR1 KGHDR and CDR2 SFDVKD. This CDR3 region has 13 residues.

This clonotype occurred many times. The chain links TRBV10-3 to TRBJ2-7, with 7 bases lining up with TRBD1. The CDR3 sequence is 14 residues long. Germline lookup yields CDR1 ENHRY and CDR2 SYGVKD. V was pared by 2 bases and J by 7 bases, with 8 bases of the junction left unmatched. In nucleotides, the CDR3 is TGTGCCATCAGTGAGGGGGACAGCATGTGGGAGCAGTACTTC. Residues: CAISEGDSMWEQYF.

The chain combines TRBV7-9 with TRBJ2-3; the D gene is possibly TRBD2 (5 bases). Looked up from germline, CDR1 is SEHNR and CDR2 is FQNEAQ (reference sequence). The CDR3 loop spans 15 amino acids. V lost 5 bases, J lost 0 bases, and 12 bases lay in between. This CDR3 is CASSPEDSSTDTQYF. In DNA, the CDR3 is TGTGCCAGCAGCCCCGAGGACTCTAGCACAGATACGCAGTATTTT.

This chain connects TRBV6-1 to TRBJ2-1, with no clear D. The germline CDR1 and CDR2 sequences are MNHNS and SASEGT. This CDR3 has 16 amino acids. Between the trimmed V and J ends, which lost 4 bases and 0 bases, there was a span of 13 bases. The CDR3 region has the DNA TGTGCCAGCAGTGCAAATCGACTGAGCTCCTACAATGAGCAGTTCTTC. Protein: CASSANRLSSYNEQFF.

This clonotype was detected ten times or more. This rearrangement joins TRBV7-3 to TRBJ2-1; the D gene is possibly TRBD1 (6 bases). From germline, CDR1 is SGHTA and CDR2 FQGTGA. Trimming stripped 5 bases from V and 10 bases from J, with 9 bases between. This CDR3 region has 11 residues. CDR3 loop: CASSPGTEQFF. Here the CDR3 DNA reads TGTGCCAGCAGCCCTGGGACAGAGCAGTTCTTC.

This clonotype was recorded many times. The rearrangement uses TRBV6-1 and TRBJ2-3; 8 positions match TRBD1. J lost 6 bases, V lost 5 bases, and 13 bases had no gene match. The CDR3 consists of 16 residues. Germline-derived CDR1 and CDR2 are MNHNS and SASEGT. CDR3 residues: CASSNPRDRILDTQYF. CDR3 nucleotides: TGTGCCAGCAGTAACCCACGGGACAGGATCTTGGATACGCAGTATTTT.